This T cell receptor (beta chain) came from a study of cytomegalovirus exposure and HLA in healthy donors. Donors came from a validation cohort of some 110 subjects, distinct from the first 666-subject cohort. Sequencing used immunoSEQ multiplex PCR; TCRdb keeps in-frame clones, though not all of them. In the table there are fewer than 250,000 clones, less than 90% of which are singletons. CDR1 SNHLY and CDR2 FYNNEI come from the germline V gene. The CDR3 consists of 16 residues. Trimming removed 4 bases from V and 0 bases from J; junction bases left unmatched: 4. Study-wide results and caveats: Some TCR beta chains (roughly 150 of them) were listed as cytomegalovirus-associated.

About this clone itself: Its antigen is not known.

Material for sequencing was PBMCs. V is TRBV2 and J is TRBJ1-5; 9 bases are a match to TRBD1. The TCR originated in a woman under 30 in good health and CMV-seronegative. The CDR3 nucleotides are TGTGCCAGCAGTGCGGGACAGGGTGATAGCAATCAGCCCCAGCATTTT. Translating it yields CASSAGQGDSNQPQHF.